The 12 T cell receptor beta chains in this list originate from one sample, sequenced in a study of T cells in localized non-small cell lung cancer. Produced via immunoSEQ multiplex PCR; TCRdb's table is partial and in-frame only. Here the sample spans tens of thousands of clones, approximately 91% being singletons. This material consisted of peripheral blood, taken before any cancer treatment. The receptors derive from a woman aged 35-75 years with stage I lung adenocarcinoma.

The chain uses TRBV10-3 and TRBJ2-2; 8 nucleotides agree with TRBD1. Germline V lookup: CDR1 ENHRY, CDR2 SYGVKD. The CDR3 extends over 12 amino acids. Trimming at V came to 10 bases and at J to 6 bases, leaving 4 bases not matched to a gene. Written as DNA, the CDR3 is TGTGCCAGCCAACAGGGGGCCGGGGAGCTGTTTTTT. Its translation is CASQQGAGELFF.

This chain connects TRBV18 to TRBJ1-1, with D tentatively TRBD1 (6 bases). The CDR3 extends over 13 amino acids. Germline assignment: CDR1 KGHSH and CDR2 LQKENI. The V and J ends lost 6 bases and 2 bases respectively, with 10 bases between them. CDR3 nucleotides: TGTGCCAGCTCCCGGACAGATAACACTGAAGCTTTCTTT. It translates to CASSRTDNTEAFF.

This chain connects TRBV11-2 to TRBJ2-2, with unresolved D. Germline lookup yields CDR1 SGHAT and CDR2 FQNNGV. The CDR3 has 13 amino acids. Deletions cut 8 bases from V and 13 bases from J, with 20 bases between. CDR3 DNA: TGTGCCAGCCCATCATCCCCGCACGCCGGGCTGTTTTTT. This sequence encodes CASPSSPHAGLFF.

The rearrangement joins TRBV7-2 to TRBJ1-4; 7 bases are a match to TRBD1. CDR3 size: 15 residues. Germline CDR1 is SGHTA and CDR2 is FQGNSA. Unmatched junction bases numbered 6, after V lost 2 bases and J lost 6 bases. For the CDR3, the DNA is TGTGCCAGCAGCTTACCCGGGACAGATCATGAAAAACTGTTTTTT. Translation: CASSLPGTDHEKLFF.

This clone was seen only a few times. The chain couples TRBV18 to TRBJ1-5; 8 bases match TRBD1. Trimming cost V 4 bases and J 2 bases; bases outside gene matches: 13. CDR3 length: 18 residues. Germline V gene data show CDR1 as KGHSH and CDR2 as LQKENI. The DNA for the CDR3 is TGTGCCAGCTCACGGCTCGGGCTGGACAGGGAGGGCAATCAGCCCCAGCATTTT. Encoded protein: CASSRLGLDREGNQPQHF.

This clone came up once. The CDR3, as DNA: TGTGCCAGCAGTTCGCGGCCGTATTATTACGAGCAGTACTTC. As protein: CASSSRPYYYEQYF. The V gene is TRBV6-5, the J gene TRBJ2-7; no firm D call. This CDR3 contains 14 residues. V dropped 4 bases and J dropped 4 bases, with 14 bases sitting between them. Germline CDR1 is MNHEY and CDR2 is SVGAGI.

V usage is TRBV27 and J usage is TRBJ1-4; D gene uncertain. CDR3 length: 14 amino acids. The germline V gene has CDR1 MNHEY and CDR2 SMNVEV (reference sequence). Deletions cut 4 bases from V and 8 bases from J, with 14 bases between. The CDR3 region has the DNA TGTGCCAGCAGTTCCCCGGGGTATGAGGAAAAACTGTTTTTT. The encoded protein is CASSSPGYEEKLFF.

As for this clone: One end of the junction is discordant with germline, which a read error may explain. The CDR3 is CASSISSKDTQYF. The CDR3 coding sequence is TGTGCCAGCAGCATCAGTAGCAAAGATACGCAGTATTTT. The chain recombines TRBV9 with TRBJ2-3; D gene ambiguous. This CDR3 spans 13 amino acids. Germline lookup yields CDR1 SGDLS and CDR2 YYNGEE.

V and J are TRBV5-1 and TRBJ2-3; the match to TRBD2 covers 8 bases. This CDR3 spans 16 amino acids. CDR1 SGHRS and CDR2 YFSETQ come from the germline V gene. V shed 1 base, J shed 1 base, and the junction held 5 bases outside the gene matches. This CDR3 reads CASSLYGSGGTDTQYF. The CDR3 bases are TGCGCCAGCAGCTTGTACGGTAGCGGGGGCACAGATACGCAGTATTTT.

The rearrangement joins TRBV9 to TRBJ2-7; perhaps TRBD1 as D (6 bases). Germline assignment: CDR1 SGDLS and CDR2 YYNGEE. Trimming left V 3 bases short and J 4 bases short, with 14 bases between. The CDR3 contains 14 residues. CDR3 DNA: TGTGCCAGCAGCGCGTCAGGGGCTACGTACGAGCAGTACTTC. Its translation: CASSASGATYEQYF. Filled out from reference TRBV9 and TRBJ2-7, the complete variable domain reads DSGVTQTPKHLITATGQRVTLRCSPRSGDLSVYWYQQSLDQGLQFLIQYYNGEERAKGNILERFSAQQFPDLHSELNLSSLELGDSALYFCASSASGATYEQYFGPGTRLTVT.

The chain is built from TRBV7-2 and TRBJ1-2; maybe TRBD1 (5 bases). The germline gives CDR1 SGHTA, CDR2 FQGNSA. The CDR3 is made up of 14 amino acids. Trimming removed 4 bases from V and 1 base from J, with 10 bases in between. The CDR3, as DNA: TGTGCCAGCAGCTCAGACAGTTTTAACTATGGCTACACCTTC. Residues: CASSSDSFNYGYTF.

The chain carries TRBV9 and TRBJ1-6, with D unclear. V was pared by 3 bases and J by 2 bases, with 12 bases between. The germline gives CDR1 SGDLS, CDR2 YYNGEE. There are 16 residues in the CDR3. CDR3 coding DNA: TGTGCCAGCAGCGATCGGACCGAGCCCTATAATTCACCCCTCCACTTT. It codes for CASSDRTEPYNSPLHF.